This TCR beta chain stems from a study of shared clonotypes between healthy human individuals. In the study overall: Each donor contributed plates that comprised three CD4 naive, three CD4 memory, two CD8 naive and one CD8 memory.

The study drew its donors from healthy HIV-negative adults without recent acute infections or vaccinations. The table came from immunoSEQ multiplex PCR; TCRdb's copy has only in-frame clones and leaves some out. The sample holds about 600,000 clones, around 97% seen once. To note about this clone: Its antigen is unknown.

Study-level results: It was anticipated that sequencing depth would influence how many clonotypes donors shared.

Specimen: naive CD4+ T cells sorted from blood. Subset specified: CD45RA+ positively selected. This clonotype was obtained from a woman aged 25 to 39 in good health.

The CDR3 is CASTGDTQYF. The CDR3 coding sequence is TGTGCCAGCACCGGGGATACGCAGTATTTT. The chain carries TRBV11-3 and TRBJ2-3; D remains ambiguous. Germline V gene data show CDR1 as SGHNT and CDR2 as YENEEA. This CDR3 contains 10 residues. With 7 bases removed from V and 6 bases from J, the gap between germline ends came to 5 bases.